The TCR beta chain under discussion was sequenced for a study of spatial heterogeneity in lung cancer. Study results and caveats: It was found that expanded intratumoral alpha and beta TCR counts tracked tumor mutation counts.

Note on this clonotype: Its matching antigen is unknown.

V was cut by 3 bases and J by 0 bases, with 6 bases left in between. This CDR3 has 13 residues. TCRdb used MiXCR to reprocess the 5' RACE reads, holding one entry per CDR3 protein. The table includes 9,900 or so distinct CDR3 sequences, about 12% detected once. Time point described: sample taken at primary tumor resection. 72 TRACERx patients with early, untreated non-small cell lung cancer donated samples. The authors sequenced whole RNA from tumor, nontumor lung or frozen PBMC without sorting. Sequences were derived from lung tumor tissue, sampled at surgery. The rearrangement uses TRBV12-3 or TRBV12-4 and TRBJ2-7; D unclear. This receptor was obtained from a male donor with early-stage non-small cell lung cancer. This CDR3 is CASSFSSSYEQYF. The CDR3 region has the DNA TGTGCCAGCAGTTTCTCAAGCTCCTACGAGCAGTACTTC.